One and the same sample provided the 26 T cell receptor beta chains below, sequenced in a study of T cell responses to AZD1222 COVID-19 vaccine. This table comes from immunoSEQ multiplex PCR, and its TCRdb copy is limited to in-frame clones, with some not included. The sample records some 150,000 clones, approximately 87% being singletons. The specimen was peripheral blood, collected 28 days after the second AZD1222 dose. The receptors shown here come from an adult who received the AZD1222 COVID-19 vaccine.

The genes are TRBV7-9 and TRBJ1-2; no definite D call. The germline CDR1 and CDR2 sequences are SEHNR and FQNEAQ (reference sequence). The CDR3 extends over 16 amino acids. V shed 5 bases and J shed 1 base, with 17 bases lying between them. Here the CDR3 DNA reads TGTGCCAGCAGCGGGAAGGAGGCAGATATTAACTATGGCTACACCTTC. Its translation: CASSGKEADINYGYTF.

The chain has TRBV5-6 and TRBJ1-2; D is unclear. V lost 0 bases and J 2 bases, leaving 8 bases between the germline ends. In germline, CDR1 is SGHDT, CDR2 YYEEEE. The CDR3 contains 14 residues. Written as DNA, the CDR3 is TGTGCCAGCAGCTTGGGGGAAGGAAACTATGGCTACACCTTC. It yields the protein CASSLGEGNYGYTF.

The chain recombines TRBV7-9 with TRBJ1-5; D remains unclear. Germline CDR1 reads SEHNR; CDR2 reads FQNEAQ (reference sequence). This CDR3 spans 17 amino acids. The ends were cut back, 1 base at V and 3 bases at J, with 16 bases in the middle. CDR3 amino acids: CASSLEGARIDNQPQHF. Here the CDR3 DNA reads TGTGCCAGCAGCTTAGAAGGAGCCAGGATCGACAATCAGCCCCAGCATTTT.

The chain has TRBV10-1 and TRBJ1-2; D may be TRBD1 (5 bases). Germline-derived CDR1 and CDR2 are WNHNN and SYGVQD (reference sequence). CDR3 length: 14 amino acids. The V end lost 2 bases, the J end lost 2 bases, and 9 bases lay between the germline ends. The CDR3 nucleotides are TGCGCCAGCAGTGAGGGGGGACGGAACTATGGCTACACCTTC. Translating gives CASSEGGRNYGYTF.

The CDR3 here is CASSEAGKNEQFF. The CDR3 coding sequence is TGTGCCAGCAGTGAAGCGGGGAAGAATGAGCAGTTCTTC. V gene TRBV2 combines with J gene TRBJ2-1; D gene uncertain. This CDR3 is 13 amino acids long. Germline V gene data show CDR1 as SNHLY and CDR2 as FYNNEI. Trimming shortened V by 0 bases and J by 7 bases, and 7 bases separated the two germline ends.

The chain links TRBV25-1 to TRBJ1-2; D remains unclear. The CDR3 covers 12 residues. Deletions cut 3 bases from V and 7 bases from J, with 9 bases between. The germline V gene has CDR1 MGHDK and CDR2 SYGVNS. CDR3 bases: TGTGCCAGCAGTGAGGGCCCAGGTGGCTACACCTTC. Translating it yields CASSEGPGGYTF.

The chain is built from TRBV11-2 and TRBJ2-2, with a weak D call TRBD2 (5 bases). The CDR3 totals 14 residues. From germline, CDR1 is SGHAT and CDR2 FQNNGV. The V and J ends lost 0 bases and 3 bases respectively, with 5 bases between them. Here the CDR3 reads CASSLERDTGELFF. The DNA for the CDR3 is TGTGCCAGCAGCTTAGAGAGGGACACCGGGGAGCTGTTTTTT.

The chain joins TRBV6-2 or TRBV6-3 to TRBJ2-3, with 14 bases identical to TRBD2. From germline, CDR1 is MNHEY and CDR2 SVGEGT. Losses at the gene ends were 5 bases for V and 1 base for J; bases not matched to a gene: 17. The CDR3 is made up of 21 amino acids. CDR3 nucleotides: TGTGCCAGCAGTCCGCGACAATGGGGACTAGCGGGGGCTGCTGGCACAGATACGCAGTATTTT. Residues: CASSPRQWGLAGAAGTDTQYF.

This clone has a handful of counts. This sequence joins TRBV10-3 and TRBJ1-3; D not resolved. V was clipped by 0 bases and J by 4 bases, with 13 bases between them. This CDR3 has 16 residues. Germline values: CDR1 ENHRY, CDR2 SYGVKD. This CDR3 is CAISESSVRIGNTIYF. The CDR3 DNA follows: TGTGCCATCAGTGAGTCGAGCGTACGAATCGGAAACACCATATATTTT.

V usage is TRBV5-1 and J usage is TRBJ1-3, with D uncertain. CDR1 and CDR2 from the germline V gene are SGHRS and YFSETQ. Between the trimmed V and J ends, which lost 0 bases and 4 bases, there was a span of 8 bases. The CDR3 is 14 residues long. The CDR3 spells CASSLGATGNTIYF. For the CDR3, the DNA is TGCGCCAGCAGCTTGGGGGCAACAGGAAACACCATATATTTT.

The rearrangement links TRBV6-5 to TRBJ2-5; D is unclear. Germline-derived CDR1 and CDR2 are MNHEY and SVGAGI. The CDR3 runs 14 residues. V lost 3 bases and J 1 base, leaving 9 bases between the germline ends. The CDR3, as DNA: TGTGCCAGCAGTTATATAGTGAGCCAAGAGACCCAGTACTTC. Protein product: CASSYIVSQETQYF.

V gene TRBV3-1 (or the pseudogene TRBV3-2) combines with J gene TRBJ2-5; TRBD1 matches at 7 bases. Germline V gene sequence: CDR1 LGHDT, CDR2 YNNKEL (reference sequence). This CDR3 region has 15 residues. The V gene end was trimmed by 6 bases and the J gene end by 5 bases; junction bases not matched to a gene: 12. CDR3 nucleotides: TGTGCCAGCAGGTGGACAGGTGGTAGATTGGAGACCCAGTACTTC. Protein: CASRWTGGRLETQYF.

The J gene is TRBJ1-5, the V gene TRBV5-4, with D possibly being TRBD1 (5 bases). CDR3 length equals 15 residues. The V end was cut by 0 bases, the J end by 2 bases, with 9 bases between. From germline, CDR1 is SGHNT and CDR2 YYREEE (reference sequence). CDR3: CASSLDGAGNQPQHF. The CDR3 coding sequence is TGTGCCAGCAGCTTGGATGGGGCAGGCAATCAGCCCCAGCATTTT.

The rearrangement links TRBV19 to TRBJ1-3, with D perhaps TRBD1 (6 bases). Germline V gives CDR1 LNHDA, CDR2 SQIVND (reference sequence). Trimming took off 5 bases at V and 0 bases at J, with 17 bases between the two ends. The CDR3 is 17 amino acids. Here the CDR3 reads CASSSIKGGISGNTIYF. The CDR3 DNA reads TGTGCCAGTAGTTCCATTAAAGGGGGGATCTCTGGAAACACCATATATTTT.

CDR3 in amino acids: CASKRTDYEQYF. CDR3 DNA: TGTGCCTCTAAACGGACTGACTACGAGCAGTACTTC. The chain recombines TRBV30 with TRBJ2-7, with TRBD2 as a possible D gene (5 bases). The CDR3 sequence is 12 residues long. V dropped 7 bases and J dropped 3 bases, with 13 bases sitting between them. CDR1 is GTSNPN, CDR2 SVGIG, per germline (reference sequence).

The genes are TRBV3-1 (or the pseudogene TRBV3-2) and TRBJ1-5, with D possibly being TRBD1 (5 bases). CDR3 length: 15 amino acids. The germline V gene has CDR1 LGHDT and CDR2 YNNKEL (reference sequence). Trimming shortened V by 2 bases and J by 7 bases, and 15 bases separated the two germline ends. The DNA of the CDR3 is TGTGCCAGCAGCCAAACCGGGGCGGGTGGGCAGCCCCAGCATTTT. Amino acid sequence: CASSQTGAGGQPQHF.

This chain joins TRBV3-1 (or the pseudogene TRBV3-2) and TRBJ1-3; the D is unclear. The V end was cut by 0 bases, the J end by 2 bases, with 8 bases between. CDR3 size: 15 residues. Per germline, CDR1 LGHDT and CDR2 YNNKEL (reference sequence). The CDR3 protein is CASSQDSGPGNTIYF. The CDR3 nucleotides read TGTGCCAGCAGCCAAGATTCTGGGCCTGGAAACACCATATATTTT.

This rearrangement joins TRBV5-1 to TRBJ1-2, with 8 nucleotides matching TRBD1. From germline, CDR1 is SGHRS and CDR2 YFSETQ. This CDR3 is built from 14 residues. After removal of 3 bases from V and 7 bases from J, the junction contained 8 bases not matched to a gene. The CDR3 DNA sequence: TGCGCCAGCAGCTCGACCGATCAGGGGGCTGGCTACACCTTC. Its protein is CASSSTDQGAGYTF.

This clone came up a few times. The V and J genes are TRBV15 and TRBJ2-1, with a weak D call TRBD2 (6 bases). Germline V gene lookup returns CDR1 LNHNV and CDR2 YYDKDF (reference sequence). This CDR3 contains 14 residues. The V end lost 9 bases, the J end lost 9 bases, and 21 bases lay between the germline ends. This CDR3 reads CATRVGGESGEQFF. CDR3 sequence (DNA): TGTGCCACACGCGTCGGCGGGGAGTCTGGTGAGCAGTTCTTC.

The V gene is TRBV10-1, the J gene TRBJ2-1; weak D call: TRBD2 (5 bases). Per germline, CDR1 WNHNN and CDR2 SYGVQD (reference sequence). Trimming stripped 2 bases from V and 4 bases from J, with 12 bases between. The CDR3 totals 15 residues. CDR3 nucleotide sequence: TGCGCCAGCAGTGAGGTGCCCGGGGTTTACAATGAGCAGTTCTTC. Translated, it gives CASSEVPGVYNEQFF.

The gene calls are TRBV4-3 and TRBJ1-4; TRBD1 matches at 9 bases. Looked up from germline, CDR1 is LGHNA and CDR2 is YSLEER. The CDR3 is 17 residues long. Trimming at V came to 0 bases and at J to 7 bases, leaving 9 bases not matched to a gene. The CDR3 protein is CASSQDMLDRGGEKLFF. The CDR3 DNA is TGCGCCAGCAGCCAAGATATGTTGGACAGGGGAGGTGAAAAACTGTTTTTT.

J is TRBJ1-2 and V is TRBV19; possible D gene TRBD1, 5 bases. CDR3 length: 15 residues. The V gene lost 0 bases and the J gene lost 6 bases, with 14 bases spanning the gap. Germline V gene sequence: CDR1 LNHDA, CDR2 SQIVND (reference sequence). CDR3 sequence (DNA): TGTGCCAGTAGTATAGATCCGTGGGGGTTGGATGGCTACACCTTC. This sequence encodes CASSIDPWGLDGYTF.

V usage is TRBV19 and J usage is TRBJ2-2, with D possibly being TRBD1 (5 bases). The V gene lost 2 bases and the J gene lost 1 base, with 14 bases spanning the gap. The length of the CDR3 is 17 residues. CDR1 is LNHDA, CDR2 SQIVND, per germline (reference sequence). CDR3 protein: CASSIIRVTQNTGELFF. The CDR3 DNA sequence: TGTGCCAGTAGTATAATCAGGGTTACTCAGAACACCGGGGAGCTGTTTTTT. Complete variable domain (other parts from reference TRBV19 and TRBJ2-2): DGGITQSPKYLFRKEGQNVTLSCEQNLNHDAMYWYRQDPGQGLRLIYYSQIVNDFQKGDIAEGYSVSREKKESFPLTVTSAQKNPTAFYLCASSIIRVTQNTGELFFGEGSRLTVL.

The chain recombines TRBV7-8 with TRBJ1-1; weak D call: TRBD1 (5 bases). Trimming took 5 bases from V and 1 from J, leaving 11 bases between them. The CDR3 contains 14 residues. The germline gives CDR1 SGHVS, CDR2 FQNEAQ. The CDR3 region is CASSQGLRNTEAFF. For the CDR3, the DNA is TGTGCCAGCAGCCAGGGACTCCGGAACACTGAAGCTTTCTTT. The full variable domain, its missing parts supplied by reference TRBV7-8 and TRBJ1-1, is GAGVSQSPRYKVAKRGQDVALRCDPISGHVSLFWYQQALGQGPEFLTYFQNEAQLDKSGLPSDRFFAERPEGSVSTLKIQRTQQEDSAVYLCASSQGLRNTEAFFGQGTRLTVV.

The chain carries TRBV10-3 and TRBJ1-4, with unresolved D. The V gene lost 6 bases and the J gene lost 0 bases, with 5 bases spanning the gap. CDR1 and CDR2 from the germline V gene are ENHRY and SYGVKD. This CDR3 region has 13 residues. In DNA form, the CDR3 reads TGTGCCATCAGGGGGACAACTAATGAAAAACTGTTTTTT. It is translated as CAIRGTTNEKLFF.

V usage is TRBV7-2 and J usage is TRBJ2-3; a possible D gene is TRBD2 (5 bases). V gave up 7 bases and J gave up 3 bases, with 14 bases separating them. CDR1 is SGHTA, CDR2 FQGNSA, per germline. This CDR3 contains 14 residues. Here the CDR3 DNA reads TGTGCCAGCATCCCCCTCCCGGGGACAGATACGCAGTATTTT. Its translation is CASIPLPGTDTQYF.